This T cell receptor (beta chain) came from a study of T cells in localized non-small cell lung cancer. Libraries were prepared by immunoSEQ multiplex PCR; TCRdb keeps only in-frame clonotypes and omits some of them. Of 30,000 or so clones listed, approximately 90% are singletons. The CDR3 loop spans 14 amino acids. Trimming left V 4 bases short and J 3 bases short, with 10 bases between. In germline, CDR1 is KGHSH, CDR2 LQKENI. Sequencing used peripheral blood mononuclear cells, obtained before any cancer treatment. The TCR comes from a woman aged 35-70 years with stage III lung adenocarcinoma. The V and J genes are TRBV18 and TRBJ1-3; a possible D gene is TRBD1 (6 bases). CDR3 sequence reads: CASSLDSDGNTIYF. Here the CDR3 DNA reads TGTGCCAGCTCACTGGACAGCGATGGAAACACCATATATTTT.